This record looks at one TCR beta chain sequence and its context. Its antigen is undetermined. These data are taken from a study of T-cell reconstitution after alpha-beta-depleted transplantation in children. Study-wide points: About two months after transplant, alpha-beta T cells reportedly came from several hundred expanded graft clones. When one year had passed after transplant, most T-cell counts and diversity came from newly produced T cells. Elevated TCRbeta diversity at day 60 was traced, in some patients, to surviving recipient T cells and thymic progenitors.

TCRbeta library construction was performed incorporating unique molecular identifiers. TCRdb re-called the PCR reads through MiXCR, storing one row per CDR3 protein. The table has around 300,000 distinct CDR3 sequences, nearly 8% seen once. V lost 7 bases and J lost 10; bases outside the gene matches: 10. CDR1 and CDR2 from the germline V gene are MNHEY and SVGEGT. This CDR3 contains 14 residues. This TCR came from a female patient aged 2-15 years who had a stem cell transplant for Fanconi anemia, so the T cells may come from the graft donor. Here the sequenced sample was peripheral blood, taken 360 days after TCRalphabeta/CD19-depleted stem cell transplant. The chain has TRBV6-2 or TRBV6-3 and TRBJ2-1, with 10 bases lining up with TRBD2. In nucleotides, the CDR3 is TGTGCCAGCATTAGAAGCGGGGGGGCTGGAGAGCAGTTCTTC. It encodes CASIRSGGAGEQFF.